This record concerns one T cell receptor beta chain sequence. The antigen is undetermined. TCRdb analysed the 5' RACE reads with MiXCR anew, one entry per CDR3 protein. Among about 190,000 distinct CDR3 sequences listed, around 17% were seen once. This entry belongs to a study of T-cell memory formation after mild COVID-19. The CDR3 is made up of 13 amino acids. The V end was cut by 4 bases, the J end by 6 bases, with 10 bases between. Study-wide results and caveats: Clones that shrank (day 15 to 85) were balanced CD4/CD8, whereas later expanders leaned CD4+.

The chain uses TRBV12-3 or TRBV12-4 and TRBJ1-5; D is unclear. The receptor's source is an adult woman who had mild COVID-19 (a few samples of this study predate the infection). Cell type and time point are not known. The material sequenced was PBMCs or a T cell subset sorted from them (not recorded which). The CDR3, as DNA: TGTGCCAGCAGTTATCGGGAGACTCAGCCCCAGCATTTT. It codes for CASSYRETQPQHF.